The sample holds a few counts of the clone carrying this T cell receptor (beta chain). The antigen is undetermined. This entry comes from a study of beta chain features in type 1 diabetes. Study-level background: What patients shared with healthy donors was a similar profile of age, gender and cell yields. Study-level points and caveats: Comparison showed that naive, central memory and Treg TCRB repertoires appeared more similar among patients than among healthy donors. People with Type 1 diabetes carried modestly yet significantly shorter TCRB CDR3s in all four CD4+ subsets. Reduced insertions and increased deletions marked VDJ junctions in type 1 diabetes patients.

The entirety of the isolated RNA underwent reverse transcription, so expressed TCRB transcripts were sequenced. Approximately 3.5 million reads was the average for naive, central memory and regulatory T cell samples. The data were produced by immunoSEQ multiplex PCR, yet TCRdb's version contains in-frame clones alone and is incomplete. Of about 240,000 clones in the sample, around 14% were seen once. Germline CDR1 MGHRA, CDR2 YSYEKL. V was trimmed by 3 bases and J by 0 bases, leaving 12 bases between them. The CDR3 is 15 residues long. The rearrangement links TRBV4-1 to TRBJ2-7; TRBD1 might be the D (6 bases). The receptor's source is a young man with type 1 diabetes. The material sequenced was naive CD4+ T cells from blood. CDR3 amino acids: CASSQGHGSSYEQYF. The CDR3 nucleotides read TGCGCCAGCAGCCAGGGACATGGAAGCTCCTACGAGCAGTACTTC.